The subject of this entry is one T cell receptor (beta chain). Its antigen is not known. 13 Jbeta primers and 60 Vbeta primers were used for the PCR. This table comes from immunoSEQ multiplex PCR, and its TCRdb copy is limited to in-frame clones, with some not included. The data hold 150,000 or so clones, with approximately 80% observed a single time. The data originate from a study of cytomegalovirus exposure and HLA in healthy donors. General study findings and limits: Being productive about 87% or about 30% of the time was typical of most TCR beta V segments in an earlier analysis. A later analysis revealed that TCR association rates differed between HLA loci, peaking at DRB1 and bottoming out at HLA-C.

V was cut by 1 base and J by 4 bases, with 10 bases left in between. The germline V gene has CDR1 SGHNT and CDR2 YENEEA. The CDR3 runs 14 residues. The J gene is TRBJ1-1, the V gene TRBV11-3; D is undetermined. This sequence originates from a woman between 45 and 60 years old in good health and CMV-seropositive. The specimen was PBMCs. CDR3 nucleotide sequence: TGTGCCAGCAGCTTAGGAGGGTTGGGCACTGAAGCTTTCTTT. It translates to CASSLGGLGTEAFF.